The subject of this entry is one T cell receptor (beta chain). Trimming stripped 5 bases from V and 0 bases from J, with 11 bases between. This CDR3 is 13 amino acids long. CDR1 and CDR2 from the germline V gene are GTSNPN and SVGIG (reference sequence). The record originates from a study of blood T cell repertoires in COVID-19. Study background: The samples span acute and convalescent COVID-19 from the United States, Italy and Spain. In each case, the material was cDNA or gDNA derived from T cells, B-cell-depleted T cells, or PBMCs.

Individuals aged about 18 to 90 years were recruited from approximately 24 US areas. Participants reported their clinical history, and cohort assignment relied on those reports. Measured with immunoSEQ multiplex PCR; TCRdb has only the in-frame clones, and not every one. The sample lists 140,000 or so clones, 85% to 90% occurring once. This sequence joins TRBV30 and TRBJ2-7; D possibly corresponds to TRBD2 (5 bases). The origin of this receptor is a man in his fifties or sixties who had recovered from COVID-19. The sequenced sample was PBMCs or T cells enriched from blood (not recorded which). This CDR3 reads CAWSRGFSYEQYF. Here the CDR3 DNA reads TGTGCCTGGTCGCGCGGGTTCTCCTACGAGCAGTACTTC. The variable domain in full, completed from reference TRBV30 and TRBJ2-7, reads SQTIHQWPATLVQPVGSPLSLECTVEGTSNPNLYWYRQAAGRGLQLLFYSVGIGQISSEVPQNLSASRPQDRQFILSSKKLLLSDSGFYLCAWSRGFSYEQYFGPGTRLTVT.